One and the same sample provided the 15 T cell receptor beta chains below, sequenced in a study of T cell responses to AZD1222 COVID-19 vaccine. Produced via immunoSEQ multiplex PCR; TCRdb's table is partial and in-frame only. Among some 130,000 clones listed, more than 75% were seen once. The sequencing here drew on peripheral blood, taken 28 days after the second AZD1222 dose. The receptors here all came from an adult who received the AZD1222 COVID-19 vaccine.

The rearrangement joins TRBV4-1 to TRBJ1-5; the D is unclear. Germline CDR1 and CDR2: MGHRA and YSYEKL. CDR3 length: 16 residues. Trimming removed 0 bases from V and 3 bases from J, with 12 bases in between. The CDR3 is CASSQDPVGYNQPQHF. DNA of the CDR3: TGCGCCAGCAGCCAAGATCCGGTCGGATACAATCAGCCCCAGCATTTT.

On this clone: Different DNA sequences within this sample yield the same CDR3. The CDR3 DNA reads TGTGCCAGCAGTGACCAGCGGTTGGGCACAGATACGCAGTATTTT. It specifies CASSDQRLGTDTQYF. The chain joins TRBV2 to TRBJ2-3; maybe TRBD2 (5 bases). Looked up from germline, CDR1 is SNHLY and CDR2 is FYNNEI. This CDR3 is built from 15 residues. Trimming left V 3 bases short and J 1 base short, with 11 bases between.

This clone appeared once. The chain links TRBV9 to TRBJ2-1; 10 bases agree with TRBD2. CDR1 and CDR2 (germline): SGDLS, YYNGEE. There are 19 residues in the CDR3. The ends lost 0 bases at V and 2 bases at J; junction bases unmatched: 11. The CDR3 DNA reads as TGTGCCAGCAGCGTAGCCATAGGCGGAACTAGCGGGGCCTACAATGAGCAGTTCTTC. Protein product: CASSVAIGGTSGAYNEQFF.

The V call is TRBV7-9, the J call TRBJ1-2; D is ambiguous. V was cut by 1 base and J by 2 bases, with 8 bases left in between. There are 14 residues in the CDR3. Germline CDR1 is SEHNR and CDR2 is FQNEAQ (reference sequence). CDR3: CASSLGVPNYGYTF. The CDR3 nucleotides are TGTGCCAGCAGCTTAGGGGTACCCAACTATGGCTACACCTTC.

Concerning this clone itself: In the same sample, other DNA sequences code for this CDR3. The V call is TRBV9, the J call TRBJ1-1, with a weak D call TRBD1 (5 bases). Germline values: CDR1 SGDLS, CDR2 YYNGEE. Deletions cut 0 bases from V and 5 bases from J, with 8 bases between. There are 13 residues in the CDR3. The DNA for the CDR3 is TGTGCCAGCAGCGTAGGGGGCCGGACTGAAGCTTTCTTT. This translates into CASSVGGRTEAFF.

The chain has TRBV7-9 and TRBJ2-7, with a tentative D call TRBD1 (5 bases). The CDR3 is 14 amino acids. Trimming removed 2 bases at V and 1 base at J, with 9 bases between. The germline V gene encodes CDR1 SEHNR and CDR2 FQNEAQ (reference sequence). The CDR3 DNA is TGTGCCAGCAGCTTACAGGGTTCTTCCTACGAGCAGTACTTC. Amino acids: CASSLQGSSYEQYF.

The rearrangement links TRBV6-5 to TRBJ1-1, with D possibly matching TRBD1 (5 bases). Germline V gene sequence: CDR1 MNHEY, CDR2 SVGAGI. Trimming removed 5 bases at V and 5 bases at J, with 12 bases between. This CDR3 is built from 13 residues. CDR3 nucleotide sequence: TGTGCCAGCAGTATAGGGGAGAGGACTGAAGCTTTCTTT. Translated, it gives CASSIGERTEAFF.

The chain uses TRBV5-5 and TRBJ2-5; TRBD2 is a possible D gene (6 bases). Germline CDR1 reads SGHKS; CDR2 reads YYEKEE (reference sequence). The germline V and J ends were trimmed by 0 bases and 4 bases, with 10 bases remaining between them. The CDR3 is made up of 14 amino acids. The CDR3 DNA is TGTGCCAGCAGCTTGGGGCAGGAGGGAGAGACCCAGTACTTC. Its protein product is CASSLGQEGETQYF.

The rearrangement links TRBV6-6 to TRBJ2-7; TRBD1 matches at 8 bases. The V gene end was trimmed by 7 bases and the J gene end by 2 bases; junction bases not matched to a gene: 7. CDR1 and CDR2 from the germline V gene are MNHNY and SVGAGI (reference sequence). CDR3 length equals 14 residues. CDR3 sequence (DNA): TGTGCCAGCAAGGTTACAGGGGGGACCTACGAGCAGTACTTC. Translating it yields CASKVTGGTYEQYF.

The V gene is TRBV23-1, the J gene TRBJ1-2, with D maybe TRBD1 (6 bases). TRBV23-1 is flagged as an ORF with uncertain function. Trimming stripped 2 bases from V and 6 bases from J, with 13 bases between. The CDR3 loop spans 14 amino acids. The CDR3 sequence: CASSQEGGLHGYTF. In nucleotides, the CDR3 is TGCGCCAGCAGTCAAGAAGGGGGTCTCCATGGCTACACCTTC.

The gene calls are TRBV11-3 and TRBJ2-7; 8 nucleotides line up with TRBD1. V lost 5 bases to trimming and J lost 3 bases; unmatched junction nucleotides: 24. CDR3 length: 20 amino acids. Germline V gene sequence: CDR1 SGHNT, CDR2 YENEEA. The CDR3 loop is CASSPGWDRTELQRFYEQYF. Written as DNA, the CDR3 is TGTGCCAGCAGCCCCGGATGGGACAGGACTGAACTTCAGCGATTCTACGAGCAGTACTTC. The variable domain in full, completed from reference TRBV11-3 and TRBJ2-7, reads EAGVVQSPRYKIIEKKQPVAFWCNPISGHNTLYWYLQNLGQGPELLIRYENEEAVDDSQLPKDRFSAERLKGVDSTLKIQPAELGDSAVYLCASSPGWDRTELQRFYEQYFGPGTRLTVT.

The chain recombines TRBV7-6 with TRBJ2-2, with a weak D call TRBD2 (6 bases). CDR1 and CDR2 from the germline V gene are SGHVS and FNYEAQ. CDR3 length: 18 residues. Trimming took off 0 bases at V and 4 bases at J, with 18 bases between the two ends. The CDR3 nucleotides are TGTGCCAGCAGCTTAGCGGGATCCGGGAGAGCCGGCACCGGGGAGCTGTTTTTT. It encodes CASSLAGSGRAGTGELFF.

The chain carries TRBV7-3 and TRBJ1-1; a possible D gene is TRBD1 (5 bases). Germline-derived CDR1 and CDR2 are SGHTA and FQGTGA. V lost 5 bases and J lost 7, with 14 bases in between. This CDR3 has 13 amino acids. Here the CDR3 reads CASSQTREGEAFF. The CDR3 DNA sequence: TGTGCCAGCAGCCAGACCAGGGAAGGTGAAGCTTTCTTT.

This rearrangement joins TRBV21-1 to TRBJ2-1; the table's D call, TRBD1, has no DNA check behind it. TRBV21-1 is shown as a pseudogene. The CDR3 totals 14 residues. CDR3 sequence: CASSKVARYNEQFF. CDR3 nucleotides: TGTGCCAGCAGCAAAGTTGCCAGATACAATGAGCAGTTCTTC.

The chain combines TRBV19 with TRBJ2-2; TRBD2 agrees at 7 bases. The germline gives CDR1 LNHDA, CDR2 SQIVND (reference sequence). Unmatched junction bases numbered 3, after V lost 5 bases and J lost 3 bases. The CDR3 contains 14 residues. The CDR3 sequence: CASSLAGDTGELFF. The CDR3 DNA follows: TGTGCCAGTAGTCTGGCGGGGGACACCGGGGAGCTGTTTTTT. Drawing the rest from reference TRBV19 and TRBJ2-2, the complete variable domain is DGGITQSPKYLFRKEGQNVTLSCEQNLNHDAMYWYRQDPGQGLRLIYYSQIVNDFQKGDIAEGYSVSREKKESFPLTVTSAQKNPTAFYLCASSLAGDTGELFFGEGSRLTVL.